This T cell receptor (beta chain) derives from a study of blood T cell repertoires in COVID-19. As for the study in general: The samples span acute and convalescent COVID-19 from the United States, Italy and Spain. PBMCs, B-cell-depleted T cells, or T cells were the source of the cDNA or gDNA that made up the material.

The germline V and J ends were trimmed by 1 base and 7 bases, with 11 bases remaining between them. The CDR3 is 14 residues long. Germline V CDR1 and CDR2: SGHAT, FQNNGV. Method: immunoSEQ multiplex PCR; TCRdb's copy keeps in-frame clones and lacks some. This table has tens of thousands of clones, approximately 85% appearing once. The receptor's source is a human donor in a cohort sampled during active COVID-19. The sequencing sample was made of peripheral blood. This rearrangement joins TRBV11-2 to TRBJ2-4; D is possibly TRBD2 (7 bases). CDR3 in amino acids: CASSLGAGHNIQYF. CDR3 nucleotide sequence: TGTGCCAGCAGCTTAGGAGCGGGACATAACATTCAGTACTTC.